This T cell receptor (beta chain) was sequenced in a study of blood T cells in healthy people across ages. The donors, healthy Caucasians from Russia, were aged 6 to 90. This CDR3 spans 18 amino acids. The germline gives CDR1 DFQATT, CDR2 SNEGSKA (reference sequence). Study-wide results and limits: Changes in expanded clonotypes were possibly confounded, as the CMV status of donors was unknown.

A second PCR of about 7 to 12 cycles used a sample-barcoded 5' primer and a J-beta primer mix. Per sample, CDR3-containing paired-end reads numbered at least 2.5 million. TCRdb fed the 5' RACE reads into MiXCR, producing one record per CDR3 protein. The table records about 760,000 distinct CDR3 sequences, approximately 53% of them present only once. For this clonotype: Its target is not known. A read error may produce the germline difference seen at one junction end.

Material: blood. The rearrangement uses TRBV20-1 and TRBJ2-1, with TRBD2 as a possible D gene (5 bases). This receptor was taken from a man aged 35 to 55 in good health. This CDR3 is CSARVNERTGSSYNEQFF. The CDR3, as DNA: TGCAGTGCCAGAGTCAATGAGAGGACTGGATCATCCTACAATGAGCAGTTCTTC.